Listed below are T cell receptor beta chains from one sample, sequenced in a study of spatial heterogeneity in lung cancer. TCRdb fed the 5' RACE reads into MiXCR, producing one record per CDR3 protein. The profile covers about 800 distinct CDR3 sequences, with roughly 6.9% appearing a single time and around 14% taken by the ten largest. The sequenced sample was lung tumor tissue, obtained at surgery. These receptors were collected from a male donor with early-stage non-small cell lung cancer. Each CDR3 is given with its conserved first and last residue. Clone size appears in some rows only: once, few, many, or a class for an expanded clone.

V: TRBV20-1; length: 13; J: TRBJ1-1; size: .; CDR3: CSASKFGLTEAFF
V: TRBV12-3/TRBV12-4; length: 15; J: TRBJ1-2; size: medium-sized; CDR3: CASRSQGVRNYGYTF
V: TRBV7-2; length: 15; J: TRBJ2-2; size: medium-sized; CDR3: CASSLVIRGNGELFF
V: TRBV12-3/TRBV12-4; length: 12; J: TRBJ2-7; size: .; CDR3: CASSEGDYEQYF
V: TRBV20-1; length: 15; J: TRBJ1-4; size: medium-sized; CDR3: CSARFSEGANEKLFF
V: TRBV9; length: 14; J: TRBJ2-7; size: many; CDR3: CASSVEPGGGEQYF
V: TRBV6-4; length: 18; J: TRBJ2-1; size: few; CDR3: CASSNSGTSINSYNEQFF
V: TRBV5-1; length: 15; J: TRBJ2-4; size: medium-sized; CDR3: CASSLSSGGQNIQYF
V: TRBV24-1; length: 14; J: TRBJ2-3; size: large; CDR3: CATSEPLSTDTQYF
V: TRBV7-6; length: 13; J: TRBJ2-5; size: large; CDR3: CASSFSDQETQYF
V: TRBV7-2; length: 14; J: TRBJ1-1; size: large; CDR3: CASSSRALGAEAFF
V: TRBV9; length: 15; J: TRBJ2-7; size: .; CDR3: CASSGGTSPLYEQYF
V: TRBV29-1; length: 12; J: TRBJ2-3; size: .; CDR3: CSVGGGSDTQYF